This T cell receptor (beta chain) emerged from a study of T cells after yellow fever vaccination. TCR cDNA was made by 5'RACE template switching, adding a universal primer site and UMIs. One entry per CDR3 protein results from TCRdb running MiXCR on the 5' RACE reads. The sample lists about 350,000 distinct CDR3 sequences; roughly 8.3% were seen once. Between the trimmed V and J ends, which lost 2 bases and 3 bases, there was a span of 16 bases. The CDR3 covers 16 residues. The germline V gene encodes CDR1 MNHEY and CDR2 SVGAGI. J is TRBJ1-2 and V is TRBV6-5; D is uncertain. The receptor was derived from a man younger than 35 who received the YFV17D yellow fever vaccine. Sample: PBMCs, taken roughly 46 days after the first yellow fever vaccination. The CDR3 here is CASSYPRANWDYGYTF. The CDR3 DNA sequence: TGTGCCAGCAGTTACCCCCGGGCGAACTGGGACTATGGCTACACCTTC.